Here is one T cell receptor beta chain with its context. Its antigen is currently not known. No per-base quality is available; no much larger clone lies one base away. The sample comes from a study of CD8+CD57+ T cells in acquired aplastic anemia listed by TCRdb under 2018. Some background on the complete study: A mean of about 3.2 ug of DNA, ranging from roughly 0.2 to 27.4 ug, was extracted from sorted CD4+ and CD8+ cells. For healthy donor samples, the average read count was about 10 million for CD4+ cells and approximately 12 million for CD8+ cells.

CDR1 SGHTA and CDR2 FQGNSA were looked up in the germline V gene. Relative to germline, V is 8 bases shorter and J is 12 bases shorter, with 22 bases between their ends. Including the terminal cysteine and phenylalanine, the CDR3 comprises 13 residues. Only CDR3 DNA is held: 39 bases, read in frame from base 1. Profiling of TCR beta VDJ combinations and CDR3 sequences used genomic DNA as the template. An Illumina HiSeq 2000 was used for TCR repertoire sequencing. The source study handled its data this way. TRBV/TRBJ rearrangement plots, CDR3 size and DJ length profiles, and Simpson's diversity index were used to assess repertoires. The most abundant DNA sequence in the deep sequencing data was defined as the immunodominant clone. CDR3 amino acid sequences were checked for sharing between subjects and were compared against published repertoires and the VDJdb database. In-frame beta chains were kept once TCRdb had trimmed the public reads at Q25 with fastp and called clones with MiXCR. Rows matching on CDR3 protein sequence are summarized as one entry with the most common DNA and genes. The V and J calls reflect TCRdb's pipeline rather than the authors' work. The sample table holds some 410,000 distinct CDR3 sequences, of which roughly 68% were seen once. Together, the top ten hold less than 4% of the sample.

Study-wide conclusions, independent of this receptor: Patients and healthy controls showed no significant difference in CD8+ Simpson's diversity (P=0.060). Around 27 CD8+ CDR3 sequences were found in both patients and controls but appeared to be highly expressed in patients and within the immunodominant clones of the patients.

TCR repertoires of sorted CD4+ and CD8+ blood T cells from severe aplastic anemia patients and healthy subjects were deep-sequenced in the study. Ficoll-Paque density gradient centrifugation was used to isolate peripheral blood mononuclear cells. Before DNA was extracted, CD4+ and CD8+ T cells were sorted using either FACS or magnetic beads. Sequenced material: sorted CD4+, CD8+, or CD8+CD57+ T cells (not recorded which) from PBMCs. The rearranged chain carries TRBV7-2 and TRBJ2-5; the D gene is perhaps TRBD1 or TRBD2, as each covers 6 bases. The sequence derives from a human donor in good health, serving as a control. DNA sequence: TGTGCCAGCGGCATGGGGGCTCGGGAGACAAAGTACTTC. Translation gives CASGMGARETKYF. Full variable domain (CDR3 extended with the reference TRBV7-2 and TRBJ2-5 proteins): GAGVSQSPSNKVTEKGKDVELRCDPISGHTALYWYRQSLGQGLEFLIYFQGNSAPDKSGLPSDRFSAERTGGSVSTLTIQRTQQEDSAVYLCASGMGARETKYFGPGTRLLVL.